This T cell receptor beta chain was sequenced during a study of CD8 T cells in ankylosing spondylitis. Study-wide points: About 8 highly homologous variants made up a TCR beta motif that seemed to typify ankylosing spondylitis blood.

This clonotype has more than one count but fewer than ten. Its antigen is undetermined. The junction differs from germline at one of its ends, possibly a read error. Quantitative molecular-barcoded 5'-RACE generated the TCR beta libraries. A single record per CDR3 protein comes from TCRdb applying MiXCR to the 5' RACE reads. Among approximately 350,000 distinct CDR3 sequences listed, approximately 20% were seen once. This CDR3 comprises 13 residues. Sequencing was done on a sample of blood, either unsorted or a sorted T cell fraction (not recorded which). The chain recombines TRBV12-3 or TRBV12-4 with TRBJ2-5, with D possibly being TRBD2 (5 bases). This clonotype was sampled from a male donor with ankylosing spondylitis or in good health (not recorded which). CDR3 amino acids: CASSRDYQEAQYF. For the CDR3, the DNA is TGTGCCAGCAGCCGCGACTACCAAGAGGCCCAGTACTTC.